Shown below are 21 T cell receptor beta chains from a single sample sequenced in a study of blood T cell repertoires in COVID-19. Clones were read by immunoSEQ multiplex PCR, and TCRdb kept only the in-frame ones, dropping some. The table records around 98,000 clones, 70% to 90% of them present only once. Sequencing was performed on peripheral blood. All receptors derive from a man aged 65-85 years with acute or convalescent COVID-19.

A word on this clone: Other DNA sequences in this specimen translate into the identical CDR3. V is TRBV6-5 and J is TRBJ1-1; the D gene is possibly TRBD1 (5 bases). The germline V gene encodes CDR1 MNHEY and CDR2 SVGAGI. Trimming cost V 6 bases and J 2 bases, with 7 bases left between them. The CDR3 contains 12 residues. The CDR3: CASRGTNTEAFF. Here the CDR3 DNA reads TGTGCCAGCAGAGGGACTAACACTGAAGCTTTCTTT.

The CDR3 reads CASSLETGRRTEAFF. The CDR3 DNA reads as TGCGCCAGCAGCTTAGAGACAGGGCGTCGCACTGAAGCTTTCTTT. This rearrangement joins TRBV5-1 to TRBJ1-1, with TRBD1 matching 7 bases. The V and J ends lost 2 bases and 4 bases, in that order; junction bases with no gene match: 8. The CDR3 spans 15 residues. Germline V gives CDR1 SGHRS, CDR2 YFSETQ.

The chain links TRBV7-6 to TRBJ1-3; unclear D gene. This CDR3 spans 16 amino acids. The germline V and J ends were trimmed by 4 bases and 0 bases, with 13 bases remaining between them. Per the germline V gene, CDR1 is SGHVS and CDR2 is FNYEAQ. CDR3 coding DNA: TGTGCCAGCAGCTCCGACGCCGGGTACTCTGGAAACACCATATATTTT. Protein: CASSSDAGYSGNTIYF.

This clone was seen only once. V and J are TRBV11-2 and TRBJ2-1; tentatively, D is TRBD2 (6 bases). V gave up 7 bases and J gave up 9 bases, with 16 bases separating them. The CDR3 runs 13 residues. CDR1 is SGHAT and CDR2 is FQNNGV in the germline V gene. CDR3 protein: CASNLRRGAEQFF. CDR3 DNA: TGTGCCAGCAACCTACGGCGGGGCGCTGAGCAGTTCTTC. Full variable domain (remainder filled in from reference TRBV11-2 and TRBJ2-1): EAGVAQSPRYKIIEKRQSVAFWCNPISGHATLYWYQQILGQGPKLLIQFQNNGVVDDSQLPKDRFSAERLKGVDSTLKIQPAKLEDSAVYLCASNLRRGAEQFFGPGTRLTVL.

V usage is TRBV3-1 (or the pseudogene TRBV3-2) and J usage is TRBJ1-2; 9 positions match TRBD1. CDR3 length: 13 residues. Germline V gene lookup returns CDR1 LGHDT and CDR2 YNNKEL (reference sequence). The trim removed 6 bases at V and 8 bases at J, leaving 7 bases unmatched. The CDR3 sequence is CASRLQGAEGYTF. The CDR3 DNA follows: TGTGCCAGCAGGTTACAGGGGGCTGAAGGCTACACCTTC.

CDR3 coding DNA: TGCGCCAGCAGCTCAAGCCGGGACAGGGTCTCCTACGAGCAGTACTTC. It yields the protein CASSSSRDRVSYEQYF. J is TRBJ2-7 and V is TRBV5-1; the match to TRBD1 covers 9 bases. Germline values: CDR1 SGHRS, CDR2 YFSETQ. The CDR3 length is 16 residues. V gave up 3 bases and J gave up 0 bases; unmatched junction bases: 7.

V is TRBV18 and J is TRBJ1-1; D unresolved. In germline, CDR1 is KGHSH, CDR2 LQKENI. Trimming took off 8 bases at V and 2 bases at J, with 12 bases between the two ends. The CDR3 spans 13 residues. In nucleotides, the CDR3 is TGTGCCAGCCTAAAGGAGGACAACACTGAAGCTTTCTTT. Translating gives CASLKEDNTEAFF.

This chain links TRBV6-2 or TRBV6-3 with TRBJ1-2; 12 bases are shared with TRBD1. The CDR3 has 14 amino acids. V was pared by 5 bases and J by 7 bases, with 5 bases of the junction left unmatched. Germline V gene sequence: CDR1 MNHEY, CDR2 SVGEGT. The CDR3 region has the DNA TGTGCCAGCAGTCTGCGGGACAGGGGGCTTGGCTACACCTTC. Translation: CASSLRDRGLGYTF.

The gene calls are TRBV4-1 and TRBJ1-3; a possible D gene is TRBD1 (6 bases). The CDR3 has 17 amino acids. The germline gives CDR1 MGHRA, CDR2 YSYEKL. The V and J ends lost 0 bases and 0 bases respectively, with 12 bases between them. The CDR3 DNA reads as TGCGCCAGCAGCCAAGATGGGACACCGCTCTCTGGAAACACCATATATTTT. Translation: CASSQDGTPLSGNTIYF.

The V call is TRBV30, the J call TRBJ2-7; 11 bases map to TRBD1. The CDR3 totals 14 residues. V was pared by 3 bases and J by 2 bases, with 3 bases of the junction left unmatched. The V gene's germline CDR1 is GTSNPN and CDR2 SVGIG (reference sequence). This CDR3 is CAWRGQGGPYEQYF. CDR3 nucleotides: TGTGCCTGGAGGGGACAGGGGGGACCCTACGAGCAGTACTTC.

The chain recombines TRBV9 with TRBJ1-1, with TRBD1 identical over 8 bases. The CDR3 runs to 16 residues. Looked up from germline, CDR1 is SGDLS and CDR2 is YYNGEE. V lost 2 bases and J lost 3; bases outside the gene matches: 9. CDR3 sequence: CASSVGTGLAYTEAFF. CDR3 nucleotide sequence: TGTGCCAGCAGCGTTGGGACAGGCCTAGCCTACACTGAAGCTTTCTTT.

This clone is a singleton in its sample. The chain has TRBV2 and TRBJ1-1; 9 bases match TRBD1. V was pared by 2 bases and J by 1 base, with 2 bases of the junction left unmatched. This CDR3 spans 15 amino acids. The germline gives CDR1 SNHLY, CDR2 FYNNEI. This CDR3 is CASSELTGGNTEAFF. The CDR3 nucleotides read TGTGCCAGCAGTGAATTGACAGGGGGGAACACTGAAGCTTTCTTT.

CDR3 bases: TGTGCCAGCAGAACAGGAATTAATTCACCCCTCCACTTT. Translated: CASRTGINSPLHF. The rearrangement joins TRBV28 to TRBJ1-6; tentative D call: TRBD1 (5 bases). V gave up 6 bases and J gave up 6 bases, with 9 bases separating them. From germline, CDR1 is MDHEN and CDR2 SYDVKM. This CDR3 contains 13 residues.

The rearrangement links TRBV5-1 to TRBJ1-5; D may be TRBD1 (5 bases). Germline loops: CDR1 SGHRS, CDR2 YFSETQ. V lost 0 bases to trimming and J lost 2 bases, with 6 bases between them. The CDR3 spans 14 residues. The CDR3 sequence is CASSLVGGNQPQHF. The CDR3, as DNA: TGCGCCAGCAGCTTGGTAGGGGGCAATCAGCCCCAGCATTTT.

This chain joins TRBV19 and TRBJ2-7, with 7 bases fitting TRBD1. Trimming cost V 5 bases and J 1 base; bases outside gene matches: 11. This CDR3 region has 16 residues. The germline V gene encodes CDR1 LNHDA and CDR2 SQIVND (reference sequence). The CDR3: CASSSYGTAFSYEQYF. The CDR3 DNA sequence: TGTGCCAGTAGTTCATACGGGACAGCATTTTCCTACGAGCAGTACTTC.

The genes are TRBV7-2 and TRBJ1-6; D not resolved. The germline gives CDR1 SGHTA, CDR2 FQGNSA. This CDR3 comprises 14 residues. Between the trimmed V and J ends, which lost 4 bases and 7 bases, there was a span of 11 bases. The CDR3 sequence is CASSSGSKNSPLHF. In nucleotides, the CDR3 is TGTGCCAGCAGCTCGGGTTCGAAGAATTCACCCCTCCACTTT.

The chain couples TRBV6-1 to TRBJ2-2; D not resolved. Trimming shortened V by 2 bases and J by 6 bases, and 7 bases separated the two germline ends. Germline CDR1 is MNHNS and CDR2 is SASEGT. The CDR3 covers 13 residues. CDR3 sequence: CASSEWAPGELFF. The CDR3 nucleotides are TGTGCCAGCAGTGAATGGGCTCCCGGGGAGCTGTTTTTT.

Concerning this clone itself: The same CDR3 also results from other DNA sequences found in this sample. CDR3 nucleotides: TGTGCCAGCAGTTTATCCGGCAGGGGCACTGAAGCTTTCTTT. Protein product: CASSLSGRGTEAFF. The gene calls are TRBV28 and TRBJ1-1, with D possibly being TRBD1 (6 bases). The CDR3 consists of 14 residues. The ends were cut back, 1 base at V and 4 bases at J, with 10 bases in the middle. CDR1 and CDR2 (germline): MDHEN, SYDVKM.

The chain carries TRBV11-2 and TRBJ1-1; D call uncertain. The CDR3 loop spans 13 amino acids. The V and J ends lost 6 bases and 3 bases respectively, with 11 bases between them. CDR1 and CDR2 from the germline V gene are SGHAT and FQNNGV. The CDR3, as DNA: TGTGCCAGCAGGTTGAGGATAGACACTGAAGCTTTCTTT. Its translation: CASRLRIDTEAFF.

The J gene is TRBJ1-5, the V gene TRBV5-1; TRBD1 agrees at 8 bases. Germline CDR1 is SGHRS and CDR2 is YFSETQ. The CDR3 consists of 17 residues. With V trimmed by 3 bases and J by 0 bases, 8 bases remained unmatched. DNA for the CDR3: TGCGCCAGCAGCTCGGACAGGGTTAAGTATAGCAATCAGCCCCAGCATTTT. It encodes CASSSDRVKYSNQPQHF.

V and J are TRBV4-2 and TRBJ2-7, with D maybe TRBD1 (5 bases). Germline CDR1 is LGHNA and CDR2 is YNFKEQ. The CDR3 has 14 residues. V lost 4 bases to trimming and J lost 2 bases, with 12 bases between them. The CDR3, as DNA: TGTGCCAGCAGCCCCAGGGCTGGACCCTACGAGCAGTACTTC. This encodes CASSPRAGPYEQYF.